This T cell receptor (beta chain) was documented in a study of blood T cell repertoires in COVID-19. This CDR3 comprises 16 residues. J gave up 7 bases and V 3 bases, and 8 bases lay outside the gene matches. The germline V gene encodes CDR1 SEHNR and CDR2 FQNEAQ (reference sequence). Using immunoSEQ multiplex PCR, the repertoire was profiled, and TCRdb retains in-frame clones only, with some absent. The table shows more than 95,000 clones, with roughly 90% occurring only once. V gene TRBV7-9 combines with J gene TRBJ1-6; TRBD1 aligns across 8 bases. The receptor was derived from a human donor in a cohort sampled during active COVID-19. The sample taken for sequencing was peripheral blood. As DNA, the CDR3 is TGTGCCAGCAGCTTGACCAGGGGGCCCCCCAATTCACCCCTCCACTTT. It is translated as CASSLTRGPPNSPLHF.